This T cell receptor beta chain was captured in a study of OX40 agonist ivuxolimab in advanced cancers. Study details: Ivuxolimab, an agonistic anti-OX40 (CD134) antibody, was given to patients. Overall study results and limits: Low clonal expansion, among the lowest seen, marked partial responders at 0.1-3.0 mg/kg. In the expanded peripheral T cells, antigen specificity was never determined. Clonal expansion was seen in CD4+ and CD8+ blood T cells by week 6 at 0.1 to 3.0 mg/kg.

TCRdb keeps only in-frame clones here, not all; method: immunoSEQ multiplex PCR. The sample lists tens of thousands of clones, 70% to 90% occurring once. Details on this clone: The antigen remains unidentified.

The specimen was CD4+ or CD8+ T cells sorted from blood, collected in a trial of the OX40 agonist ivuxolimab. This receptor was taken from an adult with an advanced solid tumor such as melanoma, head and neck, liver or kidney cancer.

The CDR3, as DNA: TGTGCCTGGAGGCCCGGGAAAGGGTACAATGAGCAGTTCTTC. Amino acids: CAWRPGKGYNEQFF. The chain combines TRBV30 with TRBJ2-1; possible D gene TRBD2, 5 bases. Germline V lookup: CDR1 GTSNPN, CDR2 SVGIG (reference sequence). Trimming removed 3 bases from V and 4 bases from J, with 13 bases in between. There are 14 residues in the CDR3.